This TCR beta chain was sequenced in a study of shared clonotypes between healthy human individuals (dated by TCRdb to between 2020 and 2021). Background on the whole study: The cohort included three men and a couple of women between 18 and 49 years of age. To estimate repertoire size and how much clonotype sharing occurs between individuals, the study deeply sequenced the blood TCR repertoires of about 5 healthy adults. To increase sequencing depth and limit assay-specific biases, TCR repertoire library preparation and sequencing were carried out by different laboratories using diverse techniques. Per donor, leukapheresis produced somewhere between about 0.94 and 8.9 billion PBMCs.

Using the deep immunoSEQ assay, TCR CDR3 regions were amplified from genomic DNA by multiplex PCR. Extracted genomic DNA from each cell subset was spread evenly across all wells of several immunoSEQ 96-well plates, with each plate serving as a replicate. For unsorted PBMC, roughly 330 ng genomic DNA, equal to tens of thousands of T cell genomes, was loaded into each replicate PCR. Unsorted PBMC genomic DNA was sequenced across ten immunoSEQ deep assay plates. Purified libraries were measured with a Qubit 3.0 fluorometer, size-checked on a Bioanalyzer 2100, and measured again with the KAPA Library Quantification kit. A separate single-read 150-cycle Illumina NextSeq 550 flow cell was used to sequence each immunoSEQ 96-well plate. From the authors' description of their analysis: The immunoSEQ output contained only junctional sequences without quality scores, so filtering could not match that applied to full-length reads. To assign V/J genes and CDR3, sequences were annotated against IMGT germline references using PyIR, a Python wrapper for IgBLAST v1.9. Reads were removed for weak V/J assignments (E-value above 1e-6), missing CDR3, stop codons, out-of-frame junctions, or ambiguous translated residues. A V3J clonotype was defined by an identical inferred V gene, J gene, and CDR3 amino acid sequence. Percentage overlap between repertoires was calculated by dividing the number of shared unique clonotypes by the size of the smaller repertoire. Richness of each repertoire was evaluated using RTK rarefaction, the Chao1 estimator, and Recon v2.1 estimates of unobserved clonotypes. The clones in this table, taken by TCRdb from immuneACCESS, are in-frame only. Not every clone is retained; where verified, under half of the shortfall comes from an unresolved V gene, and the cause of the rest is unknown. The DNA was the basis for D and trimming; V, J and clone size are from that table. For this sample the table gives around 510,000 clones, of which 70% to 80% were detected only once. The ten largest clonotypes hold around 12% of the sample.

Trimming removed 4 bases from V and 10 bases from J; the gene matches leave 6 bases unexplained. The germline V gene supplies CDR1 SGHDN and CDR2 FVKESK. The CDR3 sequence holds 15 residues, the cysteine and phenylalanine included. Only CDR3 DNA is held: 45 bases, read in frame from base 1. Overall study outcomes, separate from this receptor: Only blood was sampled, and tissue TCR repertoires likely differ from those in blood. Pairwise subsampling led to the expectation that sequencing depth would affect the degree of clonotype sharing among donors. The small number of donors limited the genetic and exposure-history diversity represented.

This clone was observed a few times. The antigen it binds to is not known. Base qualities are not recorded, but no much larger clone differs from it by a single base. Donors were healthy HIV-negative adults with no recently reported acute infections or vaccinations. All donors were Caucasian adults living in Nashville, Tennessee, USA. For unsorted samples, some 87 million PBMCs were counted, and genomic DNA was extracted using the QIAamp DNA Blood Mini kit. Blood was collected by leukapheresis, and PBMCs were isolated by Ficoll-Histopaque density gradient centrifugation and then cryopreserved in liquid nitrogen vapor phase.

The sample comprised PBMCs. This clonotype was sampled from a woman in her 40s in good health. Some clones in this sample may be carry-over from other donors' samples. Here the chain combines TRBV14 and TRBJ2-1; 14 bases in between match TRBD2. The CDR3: CASSPGTSGRREQFF. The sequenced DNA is TGTGCCAGCAGCCCCGGGACTAGCGGGAGACGGGAGCAGTTCTTC.